These T cell receptor beta chains were read from a single sample in a study of cytomegalovirus exposure and HLA in healthy donors. Produced via immunoSEQ multiplex PCR; TCRdb's table is partial and in-frame only. The repertoire shows 60,000 to 75,000 clones; the top ten hold over 1.5%. Sequenced input: PBMCs. The receptors stem from a woman in her twenties or thirties in good health and CMV-seronegative. Both conserved end residues are part of each CDR3. A D gene is named only where the DNA matches it firmly.

d_gene: TRBD1
j_gene: TRBJ1-2
v_gene: TRBV20-1
CDR3aa: CSARTGDGYTF
CDR3nt: TGCAGTGCTAGGACAGGGGATGGCTACACCTTC

d_gene: TRBD2
j_gene: TRBJ2-1
v_gene: TRBV5-1
CDR3aa: CASSPPSGTDNEQFF
CDR3nt: TGCGCCAGCAGCCCACCTAGCGGAACCGACAATGAGCAGTTCTTC

d_gene: -
j_gene: TRBJ2-1
v_gene: TRBV30
CDR3aa: CAWNQGSKSSDNEQFF
CDR3nt: TGTGCCTGGAATCAGGGATCCAAAAGCTCCGACAATGAGCAGTTCTTC

d_gene: -
j_gene: TRBJ2-7
v_gene: TRBV18
CDR3aa: CASSEQTYEQYF
CDR3nt: TGTGCCAGCTCAGAGCAAACCTACGAGCAGTACTTC

d_gene: -
j_gene: TRBJ2-3
v_gene: TRBV19
CDR3aa: CASSSFERHTDTQYF
CDR3nt: TGTGCCAGTAGTTCCTTCGAGCGGCACACAGATACGCAGTATTTT

d_gene: TRBD2
j_gene: TRBJ2-3
v_gene: TRBV19
CDR3aa: CASSVTSPTDTQYF
CDR3nt: TGTGCCAGTAGTGTGACTAGCCCGACAGATACGCAGTATTTT

d_gene: -
j_gene: TRBJ2-6
v_gene: TRBV6-5
CDR3aa: CASSPRSAGANVLTF
CDR3nt: TGTGCCAGCAGTCCCCGTTCGGCTGGGGCCAACGTCCTGACTTTC

d_gene: -
j_gene: TRBJ2-2
v_gene: TRBV25-1
CDR3aa: CASSPRRTAGYTGELFF
CDR3nt: TGTGCCAGCAGCCCGAGACGGACAGCGGGGTACACCGGGGAGCTGTTTTTT

d_gene: TRBD1
j_gene: TRBJ1-6
v_gene: TRBV11-2
CDR3aa: CARIRRQGCSPLHF
CDR3nt: TGTGCCAGGATTAGGAGACAGGGGTGTTCACCCCTCCACTTT

d_gene: TRBD2
j_gene: TRBJ2-3
v_gene: TRBV9
CDR3aa: CASSGSREGRTQYF
CDR3nt: TGTGCCAGCAGCGGAAGCCGGGAGGGTCGTACGCAGTATTTT

d_gene: TRBD2
j_gene: TRBJ2-7
v_gene: TRBV2
CDR3aa: CASSEVHQWTSGQYEQYF
CDR3nt: TGTGCCAGCAGTGAGGTTCACCAGTGGACTAGCGGCCAATACGAGCAGTACTTC

d_gene: -
j_gene: TRBJ1-2
v_gene: TRBV6-5
CDR3aa: CASSPPAGGGYTF
CDR3nt: TGTGCCAGCAGCCCCCCGGCAGGAGGTGGCTACACCTTC

d_gene: TRBD1
j_gene: TRBJ1-2
v_gene: TRBV7-9
CDR3aa: CASSSHETGGVGYTF
CDR3nt: TGTGCCAGCAGCTCCCACGAGACAGGGGGCGTTGGCTACACCTTC

d_gene: TRBD1
j_gene: TRBJ1-1
v_gene: TRBV7-3
CDR3aa: CASSRTGRATEAFF
CDR3nt: TGTGCCAGCAGCCGGACAGGGAGGGCCACTGAAGCTTTCTTT

d_gene: TRBD1
j_gene: TRBJ2-3
v_gene: TRBV11-3
CDR3aa: CASSPGQGFADTQYF
CDR3nt: TGTGCCAGCAGCCCGGGACAGGGATTTGCAGATACGCAGTATTTT

d_gene: TRBD1
j_gene: TRBJ2-3
v_gene: TRBV18
CDR3aa: CASSPGQVADTQYF
CDR3nt: TGTGCCAGCTCACCGGGACAGGTGGCAGATACGCAGTATTTT

d_gene: TRBD2
j_gene: TRBJ2-7
v_gene: TRBV5-4
CDR3aa: CASSAGLAVEQYF
CDR3nt: TGTGCCAGCAGCGCGGGACTAGCGGTCGAGCAGTACTTC

d_gene: TRBD2
j_gene: TRBJ2-3
v_gene: TRBV4-3
CDR3aa: CASSLGGGPTDTQYF
CDR3nt: TGCGCCAGCAGCCTCGGCGGGGGACCCACAGATACGCAGTATTTT

d_gene: -
j_gene: TRBJ1-2
v_gene: TRBV28
CDR3aa: CASSLAGLYGYTF
CDR3nt: TGTGCCAGCAGTTTGGCGGGTCTCTATGGCTACACCTTC

d_gene: TRBD1
j_gene: TRBJ2-7
v_gene: TRBV2
CDR3aa: CASSELRQGAYEQYF
CDR3nt: TGTGCCAGCAGTGAACTGAGACAGGGGGCCTACGAGCAGTACTTC

d_gene: -
j_gene: TRBJ2-7
v_gene: TRBV20-1
CDR3aa: CSARSAIRQYF
CDR3nt: TGCAGTGCTAGAAGCGCGATCAGGCAGTACTTC

d_gene: -
j_gene: TRBJ1-5
v_gene: TRBV30
CDR3aa: CAWSVGVNQPQHF
CDR3nt: TGTGCCTGGAGTGTAGGGGTCAATCAGCCCCAGCATTTT